A single sample gave rise to the 20 T cell receptor beta chains below, sequenced in a study of blood T cell repertoires in COVID-19 (dated by TCRdb to between 2020 and 2021). Library creation used the immunoSEQ multiplex PCR assay. TCRdb took this table from immuneACCESS and kept in-frame rearrangements with V and J called. Such tables lack part of the clones; where checked against another copy, unresolved V genes explain under half of the gap, and the rest is unexplained. This sample is represented by about 90,000 clones; around four fifths of them were singletons. The leading ten clones occupy around 3.3% of the sample. Sequencing was performed on peripheral blood. The receptors shown here come from a man between 45 and 60 years old with acute or convalescent COVID-19.

The chain combines TRBV3-1 (or the pseudogene TRBV3-2) with TRBJ1-5; 10 nucleotides match TRBD1. Unmatched junction bases numbered 11, after V lost 6 bases and J lost 3 bases. Germline V gene lookup returns CDR1 LGHDT and CDR2 YNNKEL (reference sequence). The CDR3 runs 17 residues. The CDR3 reads CASRLTGGWCHNQPQHF. CDR3 DNA sequence: TGTGCCAGCAGACTGACAGGGGGCTGGTGCCACAATCAGCCCCAGCATTTT.

The chain links TRBV19 to TRBJ1-4; no clear D. From germline, CDR1 is LNHDA and CDR2 SQIVND (reference sequence). The V end was cut by 5 bases, the J end by 5 bases, with 9 bases between. The CDR3 is 13 residues long. In DNA form, the CDR3 reads TGTGCCAGTAGTTACGGGGTAAATGAAAAACTGTTTTTT. Encoded protein: CASSYGVNEKLFF.

The chain is built from TRBV19 and TRBJ2-6, with 8 bases lining up with TRBD1. This CDR3 spans 16 amino acids. Germline V gene lookup returns CDR1 LNHDA and CDR2 SQIVND (reference sequence). V was pared by 2 bases and J by 0 bases, with 0 bases of the junction left unmatched. The CDR3 sequence: CASSIQGASGANVLTF. The CDR3 DNA is TGTGCCAGTAGTATACAGGGGGCCTCTGGGGCCAACGTCCTGACTTTC.

The rearrangement uses TRBV10-3 and TRBJ2-3; 12 bases line up with TRBD2. This CDR3 comprises 15 residues. Germline V gene sequence: CDR1 ENHRY, CDR2 SYGVKD. The trim removed 8 bases at V and 2 bases at J, leaving 5 bases unmatched. In DNA, the CDR3 is TGTGCCATCTCATGGACTAGCGGGATCACAGATACGCAGTATTTT. Translation gives CAISWTSGITDTQYF.

The chain is built from TRBV28 and TRBJ2-7; tentative D call: TRBD2 (6 bases). Between the trimmed V and J ends, which lost 7 bases and 5 bases, there was a span of 15 bases. CDR3 length: 13 amino acids. Germline V lookup: CDR1 MDHEN, CDR2 SYDVKM. CDR3 coding DNA: TGTGCCAGCACAAACCAGGGAGGTGACGAGCAGTACTTC. It translates to CASTNQGGDEQYF. Complete variable domain (other parts from reference TRBV28 and TRBJ2-7): DVKVTQSSRYLVKRTGEKVFLECVQDMDHENMFWYRQDPGLGLRLIYFSYDVKMKEKGDIPEGYSVSREKKERFSLILESASTNQTSMYLCASTNQGGDEQYFGPGTRLTVT.

J is TRBJ2-3 and V is TRBV15; D may be TRBD1 (6 bases). Germline V gene sequence: CDR1 LNHNV, CDR2 YYDKDF (reference sequence). Trimming removed 0 bases from V and 6 bases from J, with 10 bases in between. The CDR3 length is 14 residues. The CDR3, as DNA: TGTGCCACCAGCAGAGATGGGGGCTTTGATACGCAGTATTTT. It translates to CATSRDGGFDTQYF. The entire variable domain, with the rest obtained from reference TRBV15 and TRBJ2-3, is as follows: DAMVIQNPRYQVTQFGKPVTLSCSQTLNHNVMYWYQQKSSQAPKLLFHYYDKDFNNEADTPDNFQSRRPNTSFCFLDIRSPGLGDTAMYLCATSRDGGFDTQYFGPGTRLTVL.

This rearrangement joins TRBV6-2 or TRBV6-3 to TRBJ2-7, with D possibly TRBD1 on 6 matching bases. Germline CDR1 reads MNHEY; CDR2 reads SVGEGT. This CDR3 has 13 residues. V was clipped by 2 bases and J by 2 bases, with 7 bases between them. Written as DNA, the CDR3 is TGTGCCAGCAGTTACGACAGGACCTACGAGCAGTACTTC. It specifies CASSYDRTYEQYF.

The CDR3 protein is CASSLGDTVNTEAFF. As DNA, the CDR3 is TGTGCCAGCAGCTTGGGGGACACAGTGAACACTGAAGCTTTCTTT. This rearrangement joins TRBV7-2 to TRBJ1-1, with D possibly being TRBD1 (6 bases). The V gene lost 3 bases and the J gene lost 0 bases, with 11 bases spanning the gap. The length of the CDR3 is 15 residues. Germline CDR1 is SGHTA and CDR2 is FQGNSA.

V gene TRBV21-1 combines with J gene TRBJ2-1; the table calls TRBD2, which could not be checked here. TRBV21-1 is given as a pseudogene. This CDR3 spans 19 amino acids. Written as DNA, the CDR3 is TGTGCCAGCAGCACTTCTCCGAAACTTTTATTGAGCTCCTACAATGAGCAGTTCTTC. It translates to CASSTSPKLLLSSYNEQFF.

In this sample, this clone turned up many times. The chain carries TRBV6-4 and TRBJ2-3; 9 positions match TRBD2. This CDR3 is built from 14 residues. V lost 2 bases, J lost 7 bases, and 4 bases stayed unmatched. The germline gives CDR1 MRHNA, CDR2 SNTAGT. The CDR3 loop is CASSDPSGANTQYF. In DNA, the CDR3 is TGTGCCAGCAGTGACCCTAGCGGGGCAAATACGCAGTATTTT.

V gene TRBV13 combines with J gene TRBJ2-1; D unresolved. The CDR3 loop spans 18 amino acids. V lost 5 bases and J lost 5, with 25 bases in between. Germline V gene lookup returns CDR1 PRHDT and CDR2 FYEKMQ (reference sequence). The chain's CDR3 is CASSPVAPENFIDNEQFF. For the CDR3, the DNA is TGTGCCAGCAGCCCAGTGGCTCCCGAAAATTTTATCGACAATGAGCAGTTCTTC.

V usage is TRBV6-5 and J usage is TRBJ2-7; 9 bases align to TRBD1. The V gene end was trimmed by 5 bases and the J gene end by 6 bases; junction bases not matched to a gene: 8. This CDR3 contains 14 residues. CDR1 is MNHEY, CDR2 SVGAGI, per germline. For the CDR3, the DNA is TGTGCCAGCAGTCAGACAGGGGGTCAGGCCGAGCAGTACTTC. Protein product: CASSQTGGQAEQYF.

CDR3 protein: CASTDRGYSNQPQHF. CDR3 nucleotides: TGTGCCAGCACCGACAGGGGGTATAGCAATCAGCCCCAGCATTTT. This chain uses TRBV27 with TRBJ1-5; 9 nucleotides match TRBD1. The V gene end was trimmed by 7 bases and the J gene end by 0 bases; junction bases not matched to a gene: 4. CDR1 is MNHEY, CDR2 SMNVEV, per germline (reference sequence). The CDR3 runs 15 residues.

This clone came up a few times. The V call is TRBV2, the J call TRBJ2-2; D is ambiguous. V shed 5 bases and J shed 3 bases, with 13 bases lying between them. The CDR3 covers 15 residues. Germline lookup yields CDR1 SNHLY and CDR2 FYNNEI. The CDR3 DNA sequence: TGTGCCAGCAGTCCAGGCTGGAAGTACACCGGGGAGCTGTTTTTT. Translation gives CASSPGWKYTGELFF.

The chain links TRBV14 to TRBJ2-7; TRBD1 matches 8 bases. This CDR3 region has 16 residues. Per germline, CDR1 SGHDN and CDR2 FVKESK. V trimming: 1 base; J trimming: 2 bases; junction bases outside the gene matches: 7. This chain's CDR3 is CASSQGRQGYTYEQYF. The CDR3 DNA is TGTGCCAGCAGCCAAGGGAGACAGGGGTATACCTACGAGCAGTACTTC.

This clone has only a few counts. CDR3 DNA sequence: TGTGCCAGCAGCTTAGGATCTCGACTGGACAGGGGAATTGGCTACACCTTC. It codes for CASSLGSRLDRGIGYTF. This chain joins TRBV5-6 and TRBJ1-2, with 9 bases that match TRBD1. The CDR3 sequence is 17 residues long. Germline CDR1 is SGHDT and CDR2 is YYEEEE. The J segment lost 7 bases and the V segment lost 2 bases, leaving 15 bases of the junction unmatched.

This clone was counted a few times. The chain combines TRBV29-1 with TRBJ1-1; no firm D call. The germline V gene has CDR1 SQVTM and CDR2 ANQGSEA. Trimming removed 7 bases at V and 1 base at J, with 13 bases between. The CDR3 runs to 13 residues. The CDR3 sequence: CSGRGLQNTEAFF. The CDR3, as DNA: TGCAGCGGTAGAGGGTTGCAGAACACTGAAGCTTTCTTT.

The V gene is TRBV18, the J gene TRBJ2-2; 13 positions agree with TRBD2. The CDR3 loop spans 14 amino acids. CDR1 and CDR2 (germline): KGHSH, LQKENI. The V and J ends lost 8 bases and 7 bases, in that order; junction bases with no gene match: 4. This chain's CDR3 is CASGLAGVVGELFF. In DNA, the CDR3 is TGTGCCAGCGGACTAGCGGGGGTCGTCGGGGAGCTGTTTTTT.

This chain connects TRBV3-1 (or the pseudogene TRBV3-2) to TRBJ1-1; no definite D call. V lost 4 bases, J lost 5 bases, and 8 bases lay in between. The CDR3 is 12 amino acids. Germline V gene lookup returns CDR1 LGHDT and CDR2 YNNKEL (reference sequence). The CDR3 reads CASSPEGTEAFF. The CDR3 bases are TGTGCCAGCAGCCCGGAGGGTACTGAAGCTTTCTTT.

DNA for the CDR3: TGTGCCAGCAGTAAGAACCGGGAACTCATCTATGGCTACACCTTC. Amino acids: CASSKNRELIYGYTF. This rearrangement joins TRBV28 to TRBJ1-2, with D uncertain. Germline lookup yields CDR1 MDHEN and CDR2 SYDVKM. The CDR3 contains 15 residues. V was pared by 5 bases and J by 4 bases, with 17 bases between.